This T cell receptor beta chain comes out of a study of spatial heterogeneity in lung cancer. Study information: In the raw reads, each unique TCR and UMI combination was present more than ten times on average.

Documented time point: sample taken at primary tumor resection. Unsorted samples of tumor, nontumor lung or frozen PBMC had their whole RNA sequenced. Donors were roughly 70 untreated early-stage non-small cell lung cancer patients. This clonotype came up a few times. The CDR3 is made up of 15 amino acids. Trimming cost V 5 bases and J 5 bases, with 16 bases left between them. Germline CDR1 and CDR2: DFQATT and SNEGSKA (reference sequence). TCRdb redid the calling of the 5' RACE reads with MiXCR, one entry per CDR3 protein. The table lists 90,000 or so distinct CDR3 sequences, over 8.5% of them singletons.

The TCR comes from a male donor with early-stage non-small cell lung cancer. The sample consisted of PBMCs, taken at surgery. The V call is TRBV20-1, the J call TRBJ1-6, with D hard to call. The DNA for the CDR3 is TGCAGTGCTGCCCCGGAAAGAGGGCATAATTCACCCCTCCACTTT. Its translation is CSAAPERGHNSPLHF.